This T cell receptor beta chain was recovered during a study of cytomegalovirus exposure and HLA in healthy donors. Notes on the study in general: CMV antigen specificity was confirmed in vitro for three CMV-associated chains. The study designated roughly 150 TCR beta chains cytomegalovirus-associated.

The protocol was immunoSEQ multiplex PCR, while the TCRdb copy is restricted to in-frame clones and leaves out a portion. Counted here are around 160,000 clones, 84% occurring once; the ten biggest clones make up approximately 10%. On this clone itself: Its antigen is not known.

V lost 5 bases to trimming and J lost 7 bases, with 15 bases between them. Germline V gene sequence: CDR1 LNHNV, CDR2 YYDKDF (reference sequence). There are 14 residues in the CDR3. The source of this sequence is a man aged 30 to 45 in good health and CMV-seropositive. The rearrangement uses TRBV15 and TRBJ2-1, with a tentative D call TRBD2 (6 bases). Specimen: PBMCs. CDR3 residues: CATSVPRGLNEQFF. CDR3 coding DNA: TGTGCCACCAGCGTCCCGCGGGGATTGAATGAGCAGTTCTTC. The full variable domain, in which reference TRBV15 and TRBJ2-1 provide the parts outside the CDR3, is DAMVIQNPRYQVTQFGKPVTLSCSQTLNHNVMYWYQQKSSQAPKLLFHYYDKDFNNEADTPDNFQSRRPNTSFCFLDIRSPGLGDTAMYLCATSVPRGLNEQFFGPGTRLTVL.